A single sample is the source of the 9 T cell receptor beta chains below, sequenced in a study of blood T cells in healthy people across ages. With a J-beta primer mix and a sample-barcoded 5' primer, a second PCR ran 7 to 11 cycles. TCRdb re-called the 5' RACE reads with MiXCR, one entry per CDR3 protein. There are more than 1 million distinct CDR3 sequences in the sample; 45% occur only once, and approximately 20% lies in the top ten. Sequences were obtained from blood. These receptors were taken from an older woman in good health.

The chain links TRBV6-5 to TRBJ2-7, with D hard to call. The V end lost 0 bases, the J end lost 5 bases, and 14 bases lay between the germline ends. The CDR3 contains 15 residues. Germline CDR1 reads MNHEY; CDR2 reads SVGAGI. This CDR3 is CASSYSKAGLHEQYF. Written as DNA, the CDR3 is TGTGCCAGCAGTTACTCCAAAGCAGGCCTACACGAGCAGTACTTC.

The chain joins TRBV10-2 to TRBJ2-7; a weak D match, TRBD2 (8 bases). V gave up 4 bases and J gave up 5 bases, with 24 bases separating them. The CDR3 totals 17 residues. The germline V gene encodes CDR1 WSHSY and CDR2 SAAADI. CDR3 residues: CASSARGVSGMVNEQYF. As DNA, the CDR3 is TGCGCCAGCAGTGCCAGGGGGGTTAGCGGGATGGTCAACGAGCAGTACTTC.

This clonotype was counted between two and nine times. The chain has TRBV5-8 and TRBJ2-5, with TRBD1 matching 9 bases. The CDR3 spans 17 residues. CDR1 and CDR2 (germline): SGHTS, YDEGEE. Trimming took 6 bases from V and 3 from J; bases not matched to a gene: 15. CDR3 coding DNA: TGTGCCAGCACCTTAGGGCTGAGAGGGGACAGGGAAGAGACCCAGTACTTC. Translating gives CASTLGLRGDREETQYF.

The V call is TRBV5-6, the J call TRBJ2-5; D is possibly TRBD1 (5 bases). V lost 2 bases to trimming and J lost 6 bases, with 11 bases between them. CDR1 and CDR2 (germline): SGHDT, YYEEEE. The CDR3 spans 13 residues. CDR3 DNA sequence: TGTGCCAGCAGCTTCCAGGGTGAAAAGACCCAGTACTTC. Residues: CASSFQGEKTQYF. The complete variable domain, with remaining parts taken from reference TRBV5-6 and TRBJ2-5, reads DAGVTQSPTHLIKTRGQQVTLRCSPKSGHDTVSWYQQALGQGPQFIFQYYEEEERQRGNFPDRFSGHQFPNYSSELNVNALLLGDSALYLCASSFQGEKTQYFGPGTRLLVL.

The rearrangement joins TRBV7-7 to TRBJ2-1; 8 positions agree with TRBD1. V trimming: 5 bases; J trimming: 3 bases; junction bases outside the gene matches: 9. Germline CDR1 is SSHAT and CDR2 is FNYEAQ (reference sequence). The length of the CDR3 is 16 residues. CDR3 nucleotides: TGTGCCAGCAGCGCCAGGGACAGGAAGGGCTACAATGAGCAGTTCTTC. Protein product: CASSARDRKGYNEQFF.

V is TRBV18 and J is TRBJ2-7; TRBD2 aligns across 15 bases. V shed 6 bases and J 2 bases; nucleotides not matched to a gene: 8. Germline CDR1 is KGHSH and CDR2 is LQKENI. The CDR3 runs to 17 residues. DNA for the CDR3: TGTGCCAGCTCGGGAGGACTAGCGGGAGGGCCCCCCTACGAGCAGTACTTC. Amino acids: CASSGGLAGGPPYEQYF. Supplemented by reference TRBV18 and TRBJ2-7, the full variable domain reads NAGVMQNPRHLVRRRGQEARLRCSPMKGHSHVYWYRQLPEEGLKFMVYLQKENIIDESGMPKERFSAEFPKEGPSILRIQQVVRGDSAAYFCASSGGLAGGPPYEQYFGPGTRLTVT.

As concerns this clonotype: Germline and junction disagree at one end, which may indicate a read error. The CDR3 nucleotides are TGCGCCACCAGCAGGGGGGAGGGCCGGTACGAGCAGTACTTC. Protein product: CATSRGEGRYEQYF. The rearrangement uses TRBV15 and TRBJ2-7, with D possibly being TRBD1 or TRBD2 (7 bases each). The CDR3 runs to 14 residues. In germline, CDR1 is LNHNV, CDR2 YYDKDF (reference sequence).

Of note for this clonotype: One end of the junction does not line up with germline, which may come from a read error. CDR3 sequence reads: CASSPGTQGTQYF. The CDR3, as DNA: TGTGCCAGCTCACCCGGGACTCAAGGGACCCAGTACTTC. V usage is TRBV18 and J usage is TRBJ2-4; D is possibly TRBD2 (6 bases). The J call is doubtful: the DNA matches TRBJ2-5 better. Germline lookup yields CDR1 KGHSH and CDR2 LQKENI. This CDR3 has 13 amino acids.

The gene calls are TRBV12-3 or TRBV12-4 and TRBJ1-5; D not resolved. Trimming pared 4 bases from V and 8 bases from J, leaving 9 bases between. The CDR3 extends over 12 amino acids. The DNA for the CDR3 is TGTGCCAGCAGTTCAAACCGGGAGCCCCAGCATTTT. This gives the protein CASSSNREPQHF.